This is a list of T cell receptor beta chains from one sample in a study of T cell repertoires in cytomegalovirus infection. TCRdb fed the reads into MiXCR, producing one record per CDR3 protein. There are a few hundred thousand distinct CDR3 sequences in the sample; about 23% occur only once, and about 18% lies in the top ten. Sequencing used CD8+ T cells from PBMCs. The source is a human donor in good health (CMV status not recorded). Some clones in this sample may be carry-over from other donors' samples. The CDR3 runs from the conserved cysteine through the conserved F or W. Each record gives: clone size, V gene, J gene, D gene, CDR3 protein, CDR3 DNA. The D gene is left open where the match is weak. Clone size appears in some rows only: once, few, many, or a class for an expanded clone.

few	TRBV6-6	TRBJ1-1	NA	CASSYSEGIGVNTEAFF	TGTGCCAGCAGTTACTCGGAGGGTATCGGGGTGAACACTGAAGCTTTCTTT
few	TRBV29-1	TRBJ2-7	NA	CSVVKGAYEQYF	TGCAGCGTAGTAAAAGGGGCGTACGAGCAGTACTTC
few	TRBV18	TRBJ2-5	TRBD2	CASSPPGLAGSYQETQYF	TGTGCCAGCTCACCTCCAGGACTAGCGGGGTCGTACCAAGAGACCCAGTACTTC
NA	TRBV7-9	TRBJ1-1	NA	CASSPTGSADAFF	TGTGCCAGCAGCCCAACGGGGTCGGCCGACGCTTTCTTT
few	TRBV11-2	TRBJ2-7	NA	CASSPWGRYSSYEQYF	TGTGCCAGCAGCCCATGGGGGCGGTATAGCTCCTACGAGCAGTACTTC
few	TRBV12-3/TRBV12-4	TRBJ2-3	NA	CASSFWAGLADTQYF	TGTGCCAGCAGTTTCTGGGCAGGTCTGGCAGATACGCAGTATTTT
NA	TRBV19	TRBJ1-1	NA	CASSIDPGDEAEALF	TGTGCCAGTAGTATAGATCCGGGGGATGAGGCTGAAGCTCTCTTT
NA	TRBV28	TRBJ2-7	TRBD1	CAPSTGFLSEQYF	TGTGCCCCATCGACAGGGTTCCTATCCGAGCAGTACTTC
many	TRBV7-9	TRBJ2-7	TRBD1	CASSAEGAREQYF	TGTGCCAGCAGTGCAGAGGGGGCGCGAGAGCAGTACTTC
NA	TRBV7-9	TRBJ2-5	NA	CASSTGETQYF	TGTGCCAGCAGCACAGGGGAGACCCAGTACTTC
many	TRBV20-1	TRBJ2-3	TRBD2	CSASAGDTQYF	TGCAGTGCTTCAGCGGGGGATACGCAGTATTTT
few	TRBV7-6	TRBJ1-1	TRBD1	CASSLSAGGNQEAFF	TGTGCCAGCAGCTTATCGGCAGGGGGCAATCAAGAAGCTTTCTTT
NA	TRBV27	TRBJ1-1	TRBD1	CASSPGGSGTEAFF	TGTGCCAGCAGTCCAGGGGGCTCGGGCACTGAAGCTTTCTTT
NA	TRBV28	TRBJ2-3	NA	CASSLLGVASDTQYF	TGTGCCAGCAGCCTTCTTGGGGTGGCTAGTGATACGCAGTATTTT
NA	TRBV7-3	TRBJ2-7	NA	CASTPGVAYEQYF	TGTGCCAGCACCCCGGGGGTCGCCTACGAGCAGTACTTC
NA	TRBV20-1	TRBJ1-1	TRBD1	CSARPQGAMGEAFF	TGCAGTGCTAGGCCACAGGGGGCTATGGGTGAAGCTTTCTTT
NA	TRBV19	TRBJ2-7	NA	CASSMGYSYEQYF	TGTGCCAGTAGTATGGGTTACAGCTACGAGCAGTACTTC
NA	TRBV7-9	TRBJ2-7	TRBD2	CASSSLAGGNYEQYF	TGTGCCAGCAGCTCACTAGCGGGGGGGAACTACGAGCAGTACTTC
many	TRBV11-2	TRBJ2-1	NA	CASSLDLGNEQFF	TGTGCCAGCAGCTTAGATCTTGGAAATGAGCAGTTCTTC
NA	TRBV2	TRBJ2-3	NA	CASSEDAGLSTDTQYF	TGTGCCAGCAGTGAAGATGCGGGGTTGAGCACAGATACGCAGTATTTT
NA	TRBV28	TRBJ1-5	TRBD1	CASRTGFSNQPQHF	TGTGCCAGCAGGACAGGGTTTAGCAATCAGCCCCAGCATTTT
few	TRBV27	TRBJ2-1	NA	CASSYPGYDEQFF	TGTGCCAGCAGTTACCCCGGGTACGATGAGCAGTTCTTC
many	TRBV7-2	TRBJ2-1	NA	CASSLRGSDEQFF	TGTGCCAGCAGCTTAAGAGGATCCGATGAGCAGTTCTTC
NA	TRBV20-1	TRBJ1-2	TRBD1	CSAMSDRGLGGYTF	TGCAGTGCCATGTCGGACAGGGGGCTGGGGGGCTACACCTTC
many	TRBV12-3/TRBV12-4	TRBJ2-3	TRBD1	CASRFGTGNTDTQYF	TGTGCCAGCAGATTCGGGACAGGGAACACAGATACGCAGTATTTT
once	TRBV15	TRBJ2-2	NA	CATIDSGGFNTGELFF	TGTGCCACCATCGACTCTGGGGGATTTAACACCGGGGAGCTGTTTTTT
NA	TRBV20-1	TRBJ2-7	NA	CSARNRVYEQYF	TGCAGTGCTAGGAACAGGGTCTACGAGCAGTACTTC
NA	TRBV7-2	TRBJ2-1	TRBD1	CASSLLDRDEQFF	TGTGCCAGCAGCTTACTAGACAGGGACGAGCAGTTCTTC
many	TRBV7-2	TRBJ2-5	NA	CASSLNGETQYF	TGTGCCAGCAGCTTAAATGGAGAGACCCAGTACTTC
NA	TRBV12-5	TRBJ2-1	TRBD1	CASGLGTGYNEQFF	TGTGCTAGTGGTTTAGGGACAGGCTACAATGAGCAGTTCTTC
many	TRBV7-9	TRBJ2-1	TRBD2	CASSDRLAGGPYNEQFF	TGTGCCAGCTCCGACCGATTAGCGGGGGGACCCTACAATGAGCAGTTCTTC
NA	TRBV12-3/TRBV12-4	TRBJ2-1	TRBD2	CASSPTSGGTNEQFF	TGTGCCAGCAGCCCAACTAGCGGGGGGACGAATGAGCAGTTCTTC
NA	TRBV9	TRBJ2-1	TRBD2	CASSPRAGGNNEQFF	TGTGCCAGCAGCCCCCGAGCGGGGGGAAACAATGAGCAGTTCTTC
many	TRBV7-2	TRBJ2-2	NA	CASGQKPLGVDTGELFF	TGTGCCAGCGGACAAAAACCCTTAGGGGTGGACACCGGGGAGCTGTTTTTT
few	TRBV29-1	TRBJ2-1	NA	CSAQSGEGYNEQFF	TGCAGCGCCCAATCAGGGGAGGGCTACAATGAGCAGTTCTTC
NA	TRBV6-2/TRBV6-3	TRBJ2-3	TRBD2	CASNPSGGTNTDTQYF	TGTGCCAGCAACCCTAGCGGGGGGACTAACACAGATACGCAGTATTTT
NA	TRBV7-9	TRBJ2-5	NA	CASSSGSQETQYF	TGTGCCAGCAGCTCGGGGAGTCAAGAGACCCAGTACTTC
many	TRBV28	TRBJ2-1	NA	CASSSQHWSNEQFF	TGTGCCAGCAGTTCTCAACATTGGAGCAATGAGCAGTTCTTC
many	TRBV3-1	TRBJ2-1	TRBD1	CASSPTGMAEQFF	TGTGCCAGCAGCCCGACAGGGATGGCTGAGCAGTTCTTC
NA	TRBV7-9	TRBJ1-2	TRBD1	CASSLDRQGTYGYTF	TGTGCCAGCAGCTTAGACCGACAGGGTACCTATGGCTACACCTTC
NA	TRBV2	TRBJ2-3	NA	CASHSYDGGDTQYF	TGTGCCAGCCACAGTTATGATGGAGGAGATACGCAGTATTTT
few	TRBV4-1	TRBJ2-7	NA	CASSQDGWERGHEQYF	TGCGCCAGCAGCCAAGATGGGTGGGAGAGAGGCCACGAGCAGTACTTC
few	TRBV7-6	TRBJ2-1	TRBD1	CASSKAGGQGGYEQFF	TGTGCCAGCAGCAAAGCGGGGGGACAGGGGGGGTATGAGCAGTTCTTC
NA	TRBV20-1	TRBJ2-5	NA	CSAGTSPIETQYF	TGCAGTGCTGGAACTAGCCCTATTGAGACCCAGTACTTC
few	TRBV12-3/TRBV12-4	TRBJ2-1	TRBD2	CASSGGTSGVPNEQFF	TGTGCCAGCAGTGGGGGGACTAGCGGGGTTCCCAATGAGCAGTTCTTC